This is a list of T cell receptor beta chains from one sample in a study of identical twins. From the 5' RACE reads, TCRdb called clonotypes with MiXCR, one entry per CDR3 protein. Here the sample spans approximately 1.8 million distinct CDR3 sequences, under 35% being singletons. What was sequenced was cord blood. These receptors came from a newborn girl in good health. Both conserved end residues are part of each CDR3. The order of the fields is D gene, V gene, J gene, clone size, CDR3 DNA, CDR3 protein. A D gene is named only where the DNA matches it firmly. The size field is filled for only some rows; it gives once, few, many or a size class.

>.|TRBV20-1|TRBJ1-2|few
TGCAGTGCTAGAGGGGCCGCCGACTATGGCTACACCTTC
CSARGAADYGYTF
>.|TRBV9|TRBJ2-1|few
TGTGCCAGCAGCGCTCGTCGAGGAAGGGGTGAGCAGTTCTTC
CASSARRGRGEQFF
>TRBD2|TRBV5-5|TRBJ2-3|.
TGTGCCAGCAGCTTCCGGGGGGGGCAAACAGATACGCAGTATTTT
CASSFRGGQTDTQYF
>.|TRBV4-2|TRBJ2-1|few
TGTGCCAGCAGCCACCAGCCCTCTTACAATGAGCAGTTCTTC
CASSHQPSYNEQFF
>.|TRBV6-2/TRBV6-3|TRBJ2-1|.
TGTGCCAGCAGTCCGGTGGGAGCGGCCTACAATGAGCAGTTCTTC
CASSPVGAAYNEQFF
>.|TRBV28|TRBJ1-2|.
TGTGCCAGCAGTGCCCCTGGACAGAGTAGCTACACCTTC
CASSAPGQSSYTF
>TRBD1|TRBV10-3|TRBJ1-6|few
TGTGCCATCAGTGAGGGGACAGATAATTCACCCCTCCACTTT
CAISEGTDNSPLHF
>.|TRBV5-1|TRBJ2-7|.
TGCGCCAGCAGCCCAATCAGCTGGTCGCAGGTTTACGAGCAGTACTTC
CASSPISWSQVYEQYF
>.|TRBV5-5|TRBJ2-1|few
TGTGCCAGCAGCTACTACCTAAATGAGCAGTTCTTC
CASSYYLNEQFF
>.|TRBV24-1|TRBJ2-2|.
TGTGCCACCAGTGAGACCGGGGGCACCGGGGAGCTGTTTTTT
CATSETGGTGELFF
>.|TRBV3-1|TRBJ2-7|.
TGTGCCAGCAGCCAAGGTAGCGGATTCGGCTACGAGCAGTACTTC
CASSQGSGFGYEQYF
>.|TRBV6-2/TRBV6-3|TRBJ2-7|many
TGTGCCAGCAGTTATCCCAGGTACGAGCAGTACTTC
CASSYPRYEQYF
>TRBD1|TRBV20-1|TRBJ2-1|.
TGCAGTGCGGACAGGGACAATCAGCAGTTCTTC
CSADRDNQQFF
>TRBD1|TRBV10-3|TRBJ2-7|few
TGTGCCATCAGTGAGTCGTATGGGACAGGAGGCAACGAGCAGTACTTC
CAISESYGTGGNEQYF
>.|TRBV29-1|TRBJ2-1|few
TGCAGCGTTGAAGCTGGGGGACGGGGGCGAGAGCAGTTCTTC
CSVEAGGRGREQFF
>TRBD2|TRBV27|TRBJ2-7|.
TGTGCCAGCAGCCAACGACTAGCGGACAGCTACGAGCAGTACTTC
CASSQRLADSYEQYF
>.|TRBV12-3/TRBV12-4|TRBJ1-2|.
TGTGCCAGCAGTTTGGGGCCTCCTGGCTACACCTTC
CASSLGPPGYTF
>.|TRBV6-2/TRBV6-3|TRBJ1-5|.
TGTGCCAGCAGTCGGTTTGGTCCAAATCAGCCCCAGCATTTT
CASSRFGPNQPQHF
>.|TRBV5-1|TRBJ1-5|many
TGCGCCAGCAGCTTGGAAGGGGGCAATCAGCCCCAGCATTTT
CASSLEGGNQPQHF
>TRBD1|TRBV20-1|TRBJ1-5|.
TGCAGTGCTAGCGGGGACAGGGATAACAATCAGCCCCAGCATTTT
CSASGDRDNNQPQHF
>.|TRBV5-6|TRBJ1-5|.
TGTGCCAGCAGTTCCCGGGAAAATAGCAATCAGCCCCAGCATTTT
CASSSRENSNQPQHF
>.|TRBV6-5|TRBJ1-2|.
TGTGCCAGCAGCAGTACAGGGATGGGCTATGGCTACACCTTC
CASSSTGMGYGYTF
>.|TRBV2|TRBJ2-5|few
TGTGCCGTGAGCGGCCAAGAGACCCAGTACTTC
CAVSGQETQYF
>.|TRBV15|TRBJ2-1|many
TGTGCCACCAGCAGAGATGGACCCAGGAACTACAATGAGCAGTTCTTC
CATSRDGPRNYNEQFF
>.|TRBV4-2|TRBJ2-3|many
TGTGCCAGCAGCCAAGAGCGGGGTGTAGATACGCAGTATTTT
CASSQERGVDTQYF
>TRBD1|TRBV11-2|TRBJ2-1|.
TGTGCCAGCAGCTTAGTAGGGGGCAGGTCCTACAATGAGCAGTTCTTC
CASSLVGGRSYNEQFF
>TRBD2|TRBV28|TRBJ2-4|.
TGTGCCAGCACCCTGTCCGGGACTAGCGCCAAATACGGGCAGTACTTC
CASTLSGTSAKYGQYF
>TRBD1|TRBV24-1|TRBJ2-7|.
TGTGCCACCAGTGGTTCCGCAGGGGGCGATTACGAGCAGTACTTC
CATSGSAGGDYEQYF
>.|TRBV29-1|TRBJ2-1|.
TGCAGCGTCCGCATTGACTTAAATGAGCAGTTCTTC
CSVRIDLNEQFF
>TRBD2|TRBV28|TRBJ2-7|.
TGTGCCAGCAGGCAGACTAGCAGGAATGAGCGGTACTTC
CASRQTSRNERYF
>.|TRBV6-1|TRBJ1-6|.
TGTGCCAGCACCCAACCCCGCGATTCACCCCTCCACTTT
CASTQPRDSPLHF
>.|TRBV24-1|TRBJ1-1|.
TGTGCCACCAGTGCTAGGGGGGCGGACACTGAAGCTTTCTTT
CATSARGADTEAFF
>TRBD2|TRBV12-3/TRBV12-4|TRBJ2-7|few
TGTGCCAGCAGTGATACACTAGCGGGAGCCCTAACCTACGAGCAGTACTTC
CASSDTLAGALTYEQYF
>.|TRBV2|TRBJ2-2|few
TGTGCCAGCAGTGAGGGGGAAATCGGGGAGCTGTTTTTT
CASSEGEIGELFF
>.|TRBV12-3/TRBV12-4|TRBJ1-5|.
TGTGCCAGCAGTTCGGCTGGTCAGCCCCAGCATTTT
CASSSAGQPQHF
>.|TRBV27|TRBJ2-7|few
TGTGCCAGCAGTAGGGGACGGAGGTTTACCTACGAGCAGTACTTC
CASSRGRRFTYEQYF
>TRBD2|TRBV5-5|TRBJ2-5|few
TGTGCCAGCAGCTCCATAGCGGGAGGCGGGCAAGAGACCCAGTACTTC
CASSSIAGGGQETQYF
>.|TRBV9|TRBJ1-1|.
TGTGCCAGCAGCGTAACCCACGGGCGCCTGAACACTGAAGCTTTCTTT
CASSVTHGRLNTEAFF
>TRBD1|TRBV2|TRBJ2-7|.
TGTGCCAGCAGGGGACAGTACAATGAGCAGTACTTC
CASRGQYNEQYF
>TRBD2|TRBV4-2|TRBJ2-1|.
TGTGCCAGCAGCCTTCATGGGACTAGCGGGGATGATGAGCAGTTCTTC
CASSLHGTSGDDEQFF
>.|TRBV6-1|TRBJ2-3|.
TGTGCCAGCAGCCCATTCCCCGACCGCACAGATACGCGGTATTTT
CASSPFPDRTDTRYF
>TRBD1|TRBV12-3/TRBV12-4|TRBJ1-5|.
TGCGCCAGCAGGGGCAGGGGGCATCAGCCCCAGCATTTT
CASRGRGHQPQHF
>.|TRBV20-1|TRBJ2-7|few
TGCAGTGCTAGTCTTAGGACTTCCCTCTCCTACGAGCAGTACTTC
CSASLRTSLSYEQYF
>.|TRBV4-2|TRBJ1-2|many
TGTGCCAGCAGCCAAGAATCAGTTAACTATGGCTACACCTTC
CASSQESVNYGYTF
>TRBD2|TRBV12-3/TRBV12-4|TRBJ2-7|.
TGTGCCAGCAGAAAGAAGCGGGAGTTATACAATGAGCAGTACTTC
CASRKKRELYNEQYF
>TRBD2|TRBV20-1|TRBJ2-1|.
TGCAGTGTTCCGACTAGCGGGGGGCCCACCCCTTACAATGAGCAGTTCTTC
CSVPTSGGPTPYNEQFF
>.|TRBV27|TRBJ2-7|few
TGTGCCAGCAGTTTCATGGGTGGGGCCTACGAGCAGTACTTC
CASSFMGGAYEQYF
>.|TRBV4-2|TRBJ2-1|.
TGTGCCAGCAGCCAAGGATGGGGGGACTTCTACTCTCCTAGCTCCTACAATGAGCAGTTCTTC
CASSQGWGDFYSPSSYNEQFF
>TRBD2|TRBV9|TRBJ2-3|.
TGTGCCGGCAGCGTAGCGAACCTAGCGGCAACAGATACGCAGTATTTT
CAGSVANLAATDTQYF
>TRBD1|TRBV11-2|TRBJ2-3|few
TGTGCCAGCAGATCGAACAACAGGGGAAAGAGGTTCGGCACAGATACGCAGTATTTT
CASRSNNRGKRFGTDTQYF
>.|TRBV6-1|TRBJ1-2|.
TGTGCCAGCGAGAGGGTTGGCTGCACCTTC
CASERVGCTF
>.|TRBV29-1|TRBJ2-3|many
TGCAGCTCGGACAGCCCTAGCACAGATACGCAGTATTTT
CSSDSPSTDTQYF
>.|TRBV6-5|TRBJ2-1|.
TGTGCCAGCAGTTACGGTCCGGGGGTCAATGAGCAGTTCTTC
CASSYGPGVNEQFF
>.|TRBV25-1|TRBJ1-6|.
TGTGCCAGCAGTGACCCAGGGTGGAATTCACCCCTCCACTTT
CASSDPGWNSPLHF
>TRBD2|TRBV27|TRBJ2-7|.
TGTGCCAGCAGGGATAGGCTAGCGGGCTCCTACGAGCAGTACTTC
CASRDRLAGSYEQYF
>.|TRBV4-2|TRBJ1-2|few
TGTGCCAGCATCCAAGAATTGGGGTCGTATGGCTACACCTTC
CASIQELGSYGYTF
>TRBD2|TRBV6-2/TRBV6-3|TRBJ2-1|many
TGTGCCAGCACGACTAGCACCTACAATGAGCAGTTCTTC
CASTTSTYNEQFF
>.|TRBV7-9|TRBJ1-4|.
TGTGCCAGCACCCTCGGGGATAATGAAAAACTGTTTTTT
CASTLGDNEKLFF
>TRBD2|TRBV29-1|TRBJ2-7|.
TGCAGCGTTGAATCCCTAGCGGAGGGTTTCGAGCAGTACTTC
CSVESLAEGFEQYF
>TRBD1|TRBV3-1|TRBJ2-7|few
TGTGCCAGCAGCCGGACAGGGTTCAACGAGCAGTACTTC
CASSRTGFNEQYF